The present TCR beta chain was sequenced within a study of technical replicates of blood from a few donors. Germline lookup yields CDR1 MNHEY and CDR2 SVGAGI. The V segment lost 0 bases and the J segment 4 bases; nucleotides outside the gene matches: 6. The CDR3 loop spans 15 amino acids. Some clones are missing from TCRdb's copy, which holds only in-frame ones; the method was immunoSEQ multiplex PCR. Found here are approximately 85,000 clones, approximately 93% of them singletons; the top ten hold 0.26%. Sequenced input: T cells isolated from PBMCs. The chain employs TRBV6-5 and TRBJ2-7; 7 nucleotides align to TRBD2. The TCR was taken from a human donor in good health. The CDR3 is CASSYSGGSHYEQYF. The CDR3 nucleotides read TGTGCCAGCAGTTACTCGGGGGGGTCCCATTACGAGCAGTACTTC.